This passage covers 14 T cell receptor beta chains from one sample sequenced in a study of CD8+ T cells in alopecia areata. The sample's treatment: oral pan-JAK inhibitor, 5-10 mg twice daily. It was cDNA, reverse transcribed from extracted RNA, that served as the sequencing template. Method: immunoSEQ multiplex PCR; TCRdb's copy keeps in-frame clones and lacks some. The sample contains around 210,000 clones, 50% to 75% of which appear only once. The sequencing here drew on CD4+ T cells sorted from blood, taken at week 4, from a patient treated with tofacitinib. Receptor source: a human donor with alopecia areata.

This clone was counted only a few times. The chain has TRBV7-2 and TRBJ2-3; D might be TRBD1 (5 bases). Germline V CDR1 and CDR2: SGHTA, FQGNSA. V lost 1 base to trimming and J lost 2 bases, with 10 bases between them. This CDR3 has 15 residues. For the CDR3, the DNA is TGTGCCAGCAGCTTAGGGGGCCCCTACACAGATACGCAGTATTTT. It is translated as CASSLGGPYTDTQYF.

The V and J genes are TRBV4-3 and TRBJ1-6, with 8 bases that match TRBD1. From germline, CDR1 is LGHNA and CDR2 YSLEER. The CDR3 has 15 residues. The V and J ends lost 1 base and 6 bases, in that order; junction bases with no gene match: 2. CDR3 residues: CASSQGQGANSPLHF. CDR3 coding DNA: TGCGCCAGCAGCCAAGGTCAGGGGGCTAATTCACCCCTCCACTTT.

This clone is categorized as medium-sized (0.01 to 0.1%). The chain links TRBV10-3 to TRBJ1-2, with D hard to call. Per the germline V gene, CDR1 is ENHRY and CDR2 is SYGVKD. The V and J ends lost 3 bases and 6 bases respectively, with 14 bases between them. This CDR3 is built from 14 residues. CDR3 sequence (DNA): TGTGCCATCAGTGATCTCGACACCCCAAATGGCTACACCTTC. Translation: CAISDLDTPNGYTF.

A note on this clone: Other nucleotide sequences in the sample specify the same CDR3. The chain employs TRBV7-2 and TRBJ1-2, with D tentatively TRBD1 (5 bases). V was trimmed by 3 bases and J by 2 bases, leaving 7 bases between them. The CDR3 contains 13 residues. Germline assignment: CDR1 SGHTA and CDR2 FQGNSA. The CDR3 loop reads CASSLAGNYGYTF. DNA of the CDR3: TGTGCCAGCAGCTTGGCAGGGAACTATGGCTACACCTTC. Together with reference TRBV7-2 and TRBJ1-2, the CDR3 gives the full variable domain: GAGVSQSPSNKVTEKGKDVELRCDPISGHTALYWYRQSLGQGLEFLIYFQGNSAPDKSGLPSDRFSAERTGGSVSTLTIQRTQQEDSAVYLCASSLAGNYGYTFGSGTRLTVV.

V gene TRBV30 combines with J gene TRBJ2-5; D remains unclear. Looked up from germline, CDR1 is GTSNPN and CDR2 is SVGIG (reference sequence). V was pared by 2 bases and J by 7 bases, with 11 bases between. CDR3 length equals 12 residues. This CDR3 is CAWSQARRTQYF. Here the CDR3 DNA reads TGTGCCTGGAGTCAGGCCCGGCGGACCCAGTACTTC.

This clone has just a few counts. This chain joins TRBV29-1 and TRBJ2-3; 11 bases line up with TRBD2. V gave up 6 bases and J gave up 6 bases; unmatched junction bases: 11. The CDR3 totals 15 residues. Germline CDR1 and CDR2: SQVTM and ANQGSEA. The DNA of the CDR3 is TGCAGCGTAGCACTAGCGGGGGACACGTTGGATACGCAGTATTTT. Protein product: CSVALAGDTLDTQYF.

The rearrangement joins TRBV5-6 to TRBJ2-7; 8 nucleotides agree with TRBD1. CDR3 length equals 12 residues. Germline V gene sequence: CDR1 SGHDT, CDR2 YYEEEE. V lost 7 bases and J lost 3; bases outside the gene matches: 3. CDR3 nucleotide sequence: TGTGCCAGCTGGGACAGGTTCTACGAGCAGTACTTC. Residues: CASWDRFYEQYF.

The genes are TRBV2 and TRBJ1-1; possibly TRBD1 for D (5 bases). The germline V and J ends were trimmed by 4 bases and 10 bases, with 10 bases remaining between them. CDR3 length: 11 amino acids. Looked up from germline, CDR1 is SNHLY and CDR2 is FYNNEI. CDR3 nucleotide sequence: TGTGCCAGCAGTGCGATACAGGCAGCTTTCTTT. Residues: CASSAIQAAFF. The variable domain in full, with the rest retrieved from reference TRBV2 and TRBJ1-1, is EPEVTQTPSHQVTQMGQEVILRCVPISNHLYFYWYRQILGQKVEFLVSFYNNEISEKSEIFDDQFSVERPDGSNFTLKIRSTKLEDSAMYFCASSAIQAAFFGQGTRLTVV.

The chain employs TRBV6-5 and TRBJ2-7; D is uncertain. The CDR3 loop spans 11 amino acids. Germline CDR1 and CDR2: MNHEY and SVGAGI. V was shortened by 4 bases and J by 4 bases, with 5 bases between the two germline ends. CDR3 protein: CASSSTYEQYF. DNA for the CDR3: TGTGCCAGCAGTTCGACTTACGAGCAGTACTTC.

This clone was counted once. This chain links TRBV2 with TRBJ1-2; D is ambiguous. Germline lookup yields CDR1 SNHLY and CDR2 FYNNEI. CDR3 size: 13 residues. V was cut by 6 bases and J by 4 bases, with 12 bases left in between. CDR3 nucleotides: TGTGCCAGCAGGGAGGGCAGCCCCTATGGCTACACCTTC. The encoded protein is CASREGSPYGYTF.

The V and J genes are TRBV30 and TRBJ2-3; TRBD1 is a possible D gene (6 bases). The CDR3 runs 13 residues. The germline V gene encodes CDR1 GTSNPN and CDR2 SVGIG (reference sequence). With 4 bases removed from V and 5 bases from J, the gap between germline ends came to 13 bases. The DNA for the CDR3 is TGTGCCTGGAACAGGGTCAATCGAGATACGCAGTATTTT. Translating it yields CAWNRVNRDTQYF.

The chain couples TRBV11-3 to TRBJ2-1; 10 nucleotides align to TRBD2. The V and J ends lost 3 bases and 8 bases, in that order; junction bases with no gene match: 4. Germline-derived CDR1 and CDR2 are SGHNT and YENEEA. This CDR3 spans 14 amino acids. The CDR3 sequence is CASSFLAGVYEQFF. The CDR3 coding sequence is TGTGCCAGCAGCTTCCTAGCGGGGGTGTATGAGCAGTTCTTC.

J is TRBJ2-1 and V is TRBV5-1; D may be TRBD2 (6 bases). V gave up 4 bases and J gave up 7 bases, with 15 bases separating them. The CDR3 loop spans 14 amino acids. In germline, CDR1 is SGHRS, CDR2 YFSETQ. CDR3 DNA sequence: TGCGCCAGCAGCCGAGCGTGGGCGGGGAATGAGCAGTTCTTC. Translation gives CASSRAWAGNEQFF.

This chain joins TRBV9 and TRBJ2-7; 9 positions match TRBD2. Germline-derived CDR1 and CDR2 are SGDLS and YYNGEE. The CDR3 length is 14 residues. Trimming took 4 bases from V and 5 from J; bases not matched to a gene: 7. The chain's CDR3 is CASSPRRTSDEQYF. The CDR3 region has the DNA TGTGCCAGCAGCCCCAGGCGGACTAGCGACGAGCAGTACTTC.